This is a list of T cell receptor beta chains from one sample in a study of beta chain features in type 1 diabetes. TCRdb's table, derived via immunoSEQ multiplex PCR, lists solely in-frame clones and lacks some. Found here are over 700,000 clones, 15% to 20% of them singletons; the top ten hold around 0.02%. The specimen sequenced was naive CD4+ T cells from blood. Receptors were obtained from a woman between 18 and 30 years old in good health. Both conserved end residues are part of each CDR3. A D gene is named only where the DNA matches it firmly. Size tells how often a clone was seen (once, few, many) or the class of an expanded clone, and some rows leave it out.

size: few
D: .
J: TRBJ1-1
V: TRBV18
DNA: TGTGCCAGCTCACCAATGACCACCAGGGTGAACACTGAAGCTTTCTTT
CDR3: CASSPMTTRVNTEAFF

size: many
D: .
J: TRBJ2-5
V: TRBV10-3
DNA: TGTGCCATCAGTACGGACTCCCGAGAGACCCAGTACTTC
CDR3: CAISTDSRETQYF

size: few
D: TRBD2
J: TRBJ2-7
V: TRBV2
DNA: TGTGCCAGCAGTGTTAGCGGGAGAAAGGAGTACGAGCAGTACTTC
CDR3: CASSVSGRKEYEQYF

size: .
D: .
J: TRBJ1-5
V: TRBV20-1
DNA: TGCAGTGCTAGACGGGATCAGCCCCAGCATTTT
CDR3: CSARRDQPQHF

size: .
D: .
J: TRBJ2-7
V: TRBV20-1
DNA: TGCAGTGCAGCCCCCTTCTACGAGCAGTACTTC
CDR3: CSAAPFYEQYF

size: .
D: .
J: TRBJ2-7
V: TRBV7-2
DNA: TGTGCCAGCAGCTTACTAAAGGGTAGTATTGGCTACGAGCAGTACTTC
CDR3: CASSLLKGSIGYEQYF

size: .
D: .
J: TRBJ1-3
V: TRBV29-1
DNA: TGCAGCGCCAAGCCGAGCTCTGGAAACACCATATATTTT
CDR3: CSAKPSSGNTIYF

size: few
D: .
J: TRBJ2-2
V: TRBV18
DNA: TGTGCCAGCTCAAACCGGGACACGACAACCGGGGAGCTGTTTTTT
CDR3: CASSNRDTTTGELFF

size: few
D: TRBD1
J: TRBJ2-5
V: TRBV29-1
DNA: TGCAGCGTCCCCACACAGGGGCTGAACCCGTACCAAGAGACCCAGTACTTC
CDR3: CSVPTQGLNPYQETQYF

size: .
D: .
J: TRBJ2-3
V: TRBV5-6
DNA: TGTGCCAGCAGCGTCGGACAGCTATTCACAGATACGCAGTATTTT
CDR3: CASSVGQLFTDTQYF